This is a list of T cell receptor beta chains from one sample in a study of T cell repertoires in cytomegalovirus infection. TCRdb redid the calling of the reads with MiXCR, one entry per CDR3 protein. The sample includes approximately 470,000 distinct CDR3 sequences, 42% of them seen just once. These TCRs are of unknown antigen specificity. Sample: cultured PBMCs, taken from culture after CMV antigen stimulation. The source is a human donor in good health (CMV status not recorded). Some clones in this sample may be carry-over from other donors' samples. CDR3s include the opening cysteine and the closing phenylalanine or tryptophan. Fields, in order: J gene, clone size, V gene, D gene, CDR3 DNA, CDR3 protein. D genes are given only for firm matches. The listing skips clone size in some rows; elsewhere it reads once, few, many or a size class.

>TRBJ1-2|NA|TRBV4-1|TRBD1
TGCGCCAGCAGCCCCCGGGACAGATCCTATGGCTACACCTTC
CASSPRDRSYGYTF
>TRBJ2-3|NA|TRBV12-3/TRBV12-4|TRBD2
TGTGCCAGCAGTTTTGACGGGGGGGCGCTAGATACGCAGTATTTT
CASSFDGGALDTQYF
>TRBJ1-2|few|TRBV28|TRBD1
TGTGCCAGCAGTTCTTGGACAGGGGAGACCTATGGCTACACCTTC
CASSSWTGETYGYTF
>TRBJ2-5|NA|TRBV2|NA
TGTGCCAGCAGTGAACCGACGTATGGGGTAGGGGGGGTTAGCCAAGAGACCCAGTACTTC
CASSEPTYGVGGVSQETQYF
>TRBJ2-7|few|TRBV7-2|NA
TGTGCCAGCAGCTTCCGGGACGGAGCCTACGAGCAGTACTTC
CASSFRDGAYEQYF
>TRBJ2-5|many|TRBV7-2|TRBD2
TGTGCCAGCAGCCAAAATAGCGGGGGGGCCCAGTACTTC
CASSQNSGGAQYF
>TRBJ1-2|few|TRBV19|NA
TGTGCCAGTAGTCCCACCGGGGCGAATGTCTATGGCTACACCTTC
CASSPTGANVYGYTF
>TRBJ1-1|NA|TRBV10-3|NA
TGTGCCATCAGCCGGGGGCTGGAGGACACTGAAGCTTTCTTT
CAISRGLEDTEAFF
>TRBJ2-1|NA|TRBV20-1|TRBD2
TGCAGTGCTGACCCCGGGACTAGTTATGAGCAGTTCTTC
CSADPGTSYEQFF
>TRBJ2-7|once|TRBV7-8|TRBD2
TGTGCCACCCGGCGGGAGATTGGGTACGAGCAGTACTTC
CATRREIGYEQYF
>TRBJ1-3|NA|TRBV2|NA
TGTGCCAGCAGCCCGTCCTATAGCTCTGGAAACACCATATATTTT
CASSPSYSSGNTIYF
>TRBJ1-2|NA|TRBV5-4|TRBD1
TGTGCCAGCAGCTTGGCCAGGGACAGCCCTAACTATGGCTACACCTTC
CASSLARDSPNYGYTF
>TRBJ2-3|NA|TRBV6-1|TRBD2
TGTGCCAGCAGTCGAAGTGGAGTAGCGGGTTCAGATACGCAGTATTTT
CASSRSGVAGSDTQYF
>TRBJ2-1|few|TRBV7-9|NA
TGTGCCAGCAGCTTAGTCCCCGAGCAGTTCTTC
CASSLVPEQFF
>TRBJ1-1|few|TRBV12-3/TRBV12-4|NA
TGTGCCAGCACCCTAACCGACGGGAACACTGAAGCTTTCTTT
CASTLTDGNTEAFF
>TRBJ1-6|NA|TRBV7-9|NA
TGTGCCAGCAGCGAGCGGACACGGGAGATTAATTCACCCCTCCACTTT
CASSERTREINSPLHF
>TRBJ2-1|few|TRBV7-4|NA
TGTGCCAGCAGCTTCCGTTCTGCGAGAGCCACCTACAATGAGCAGTTCTTC
CASSFRSARATYNEQFF
>TRBJ2-7|NA|TRBV28|NA
TGTGCCATCCAAGGGATGACTAAATGGGGCGAGCAGTACTTC
CAIQGMTKWGEQYF
>TRBJ1-5|few|TRBV7-8|NA
TGTGCCAGCAGCTTAGCATATACTCAGCCCCAGCATTTT
CASSLAYTQPQHF
>TRBJ2-1|NA|TRBV20-1|NA
TGCAGTGCTAGAGATATCGGGAGCAATGAGCAGTTCTTC
CSARDIGSNEQFF
>TRBJ2-2|NA|TRBV7-9|NA
TGTGCCAGCAGACCCTCGGGGACGGACAACACCGGGGAGCTGTTTTTT
CASRPSGTDNTGELFF
>TRBJ2-1|NA|TRBV7-6|NA
TGTGCCAGCAGCCATCGGACGGCAGGTGAGCAGTTCTTC
CASSHRTAGEQFF
>TRBJ2-5|NA|TRBV7-2|NA
TGTGCCAGCAGCACGTTATGGGGGGAGACCCAGTACTTC
CASSTLWGETQYF
>TRBJ2-4|few|TRBV6-6|TRBD2
TGTGCCAGCAGTCCGTGGACTAGCGGGACAAACATTCAGTACTTC
CASSPWTSGTNIQYF
>TRBJ2-7|few|TRBV28|NA
TGTGCCAGCAGTTTAAGCCCTTCCTACGAGCAGTACTTC
CASSLSPSYEQYF
>TRBJ2-7|NA|TRBV7-8|NA
TGTGCCAGCAGCCGGGCCATTCTGTACGAGCAGTACTTC
CASSRAILYEQYF
>TRBJ2-2|few|TRBV6-6|NA
TGTGCCAGCAGTTACTCGACCAGGTTTAGTGGGGTTACGGCGAACACCGGGGAGCTGTTTTTT
CASSYSTRFSGVTANTGELFF
>TRBJ2-7|NA|TRBV29-1|NA
TGCAGGGGGGGTGACAGAAGCTCCTACGAGCAGTACTTC
CRGGDRSSYEQYF
>TRBJ2-7|NA|TRBV5-1|NA
TGCGCCCGCTCGTGGCAGGGTGGTTCTGGCGAGCAGTACTTC
CARSWQGGSGEQYF
>TRBJ2-7|NA|TRBV11-1|NA
TGTGCCAGCAGCAAATCGGGGAAACTCACCTACGAGCAGTACTTC
CASSKSGKLTYEQYF
>TRBJ1-1|NA|TRBV14|NA
TGTGCCAGCAGCCCATTAAGCGCCGGGACAACGAACACTGAAGCTTTCTTT
CASSPLSAGTTNTEAFF
>TRBJ2-1|NA|TRBV12-3/TRBV12-4|NA
TGTGCCAGCAGTCGGACGGACGTGGAGTTCTTC
CASSRTDVEFF
>TRBJ2-1|NA|TRBV7-2|NA
TGTGCCAGCAGCTTCAGGACAGCTCACAATGAGCAGTTCTTC
CASSFRTAHNEQFF
>TRBJ2-1|NA|TRBV2|NA
TGTGCCAGCAGTGGACTGGCCGCCGGGGGTGGTGAGCAGTTCTTC
CASSGLAAGGGEQFF
>TRBJ2-7|once|TRBV19|NA
TGTGCCAGTAGTATCCGGCAGAGCCCCTACGAGCAGTACTTC
CASSIRQSPYEQYF
>TRBJ2-5|few|TRBV7-2|TRBD1
TGTGCCAGCAGGTCGACAGGGGTAGAGACCCAGTACTTC
CASRSTGVETQYF
>TRBJ2-5|NA|TRBV6-5|NA
TGTGCCAGTGCGAGGGGAGCACTTCAAGAGACCCAGTACTTC
CASARGALQETQYF
>TRBJ2-3|many|TRBV7-8|NA
TGTGCCAGCAGCTTAGAGGATCCTACGGTCACAGATACGCAGTATTTT
CASSLEDPTVTDTQYF
>TRBJ2-5|NA|TRBV4-3|NA
TGCGCCAGCAGCCCAGGTATTGCGGAACAAGAGACCCAGTACTTC
CASSPGIAEQETQYF
>TRBJ2-7|NA|TRBV14|NA
TGTGCCAGCAGCCTTATACAGGGCTCCGAGCAGTACTTC
CASSLIQGSEQYF
>TRBJ2-7|few|TRBV6-1|TRBD1
TGTGCCACCACCGCCCGACAGGGGGCTTTCGAGCAGTACTTC
CATTARQGAFEQYF
>TRBJ2-5|NA|TRBV10-2|NA
TGCGCCAGCGGGGCCACCAAGGAGACCCAGTACTTC
CASGATKETQYF
>TRBJ2-7|few|TRBV6-6|NA
TGTGCCAGCGGGACGGACGAGCAGTACTTC
CASGTDEQYF
>TRBJ2-3|few|TRBV4-1|TRBD2
TGCGCCAGCAGCCAAGTGGGAGTAGCGGGGGGTGGAGATACGCAGTATTTT
CASSQVGVAGGGDTQYF
>TRBJ2-4|NA|TRBV19|TRBD1
TGTGCCAGTAACCAGGGGGACATTCAGTACTTC
CASNQGDIQYF
>TRBJ2-4|NA|TRBV25-1|NA
TGTGCCAGCAGTGAATGGACAAGCAAAAACATTCAGTACTTC
CASSEWTSKNIQYF
>TRBJ2-7|NA|TRBV7-2|NA
TGTGCCAGCAGCATGGGTGGTGGGGTTCAGCAGTACTTC
CASSMGGGVQQYF
>TRBJ2-1|NA|TRBV11-2|NA
TGTGCCAGCAGCTTAAGGTCAGGTGAGCAGTTCTTC
CASSLRSGEQFF
>TRBJ2-5|few|TRBV6-1|TRBD1
TGTGCCAGCAGTACCCCCCGGACAGGGCCTAAAGAGACCCAGTACTTC
CASSTPRTGPKETQYF
>TRBJ1-3|NA|TRBV28|NA
TGTGCCAGCAGTTTATACGCAGGGATCTACGGAAACACCATATATTTT
CASSLYAGIYGNTIYF
>TRBJ2-1|NA|TRBV13|NA
TGTGCCACCACTTTGATGCCCAGCTCCTACAATGAGCAGTTCTTC
CATTLMPSSYNEQFF
>TRBJ1-2|NA|TRBV12-5|TRBD1
TGTGCTAGTGGTTTTTTGACAGGGGAAGGCTACACCTTC
CASGFLTGEGYTF
>TRBJ2-1|NA|TRBV7-9|TRBD1
TGTGCCAGCAGCCAACAGGGGATCTACAATGAGCAGTTCTTC
CASSQQGIYNEQFF
>TRBJ2-7|NA|TRBV20-1|NA
TGCAGTGCCAATCGTCGGACCGTTTGGTACGAGCAGTACTTC
CSANRRTVWYEQYF
>TRBJ2-1|NA|TRBV10-3|NA
TGTGCCATTCGGCTGGAAACCTACAATGAGCAGTTCTTC
CAIRLETYNEQFF
>TRBJ2-3|few|TRBV7-8|NA
TGTGCCAGCAGCTTAGTACTCTCAGATACGCAGTATTTT
CASSLVLSDTQYF
>TRBJ2-5|NA|TRBV7-2|NA
TGTGCCAGCAGCTTAGTAGGGTCGGGGGAGACCCAGTACTTC
CASSLVGSGETQYF